The 22 T cell receptor beta chains below all came from one sample that was sequenced in a study of T cell responses to AZD1222 COVID-19 vaccine. Sequencing used immunoSEQ multiplex PCR; TCRdb keeps in-frame clones, though not all of them. The sample has under 150,000 clones; about 87% are singletons. This specimen was peripheral blood, taken on day 0 of AZD1222 vaccination. These receptor sequences come from an adult in good health.

The chain uses TRBV19 and TRBJ2-7; perhaps TRBD2 as D (5 bases). The CDR3 sequence is 11 residues long. V was clipped by 4 bases and J by 9 bases, with 10 bases between them. Germline assignment: CDR1 LNHDA and CDR2 SQIVND (reference sequence). This chain's CDR3 is CASSNRGTQYF. The CDR3 DNA sequence: TGTGCCAGTAGTAACCGGGGAACGCAGTACTTC. The full variable domain, its missing parts supplied by reference TRBV19 and TRBJ2-7, is DGGITQSPKYLFRKEGQNVTLSCEQNLNHDAMYWYRQDPGQGLRLIYYSQIVNDFQKGDIAEGYSVSREKKESFPLTVTSAQKNPTAFYLCASSNRGTQYFGPGTRLTVT.

V gene TRBV28 combines with J gene TRBJ2-3; TRBD2 is a possible D gene (6 bases). The CDR3 is 14 residues long. CDR1 is MDHEN, CDR2 SYDVKM, per germline. Trimming shortened V by 9 bases and J by 2 bases, and 15 bases separated the two germline ends. CDR3 region: CASLGGPNTDTQYF. The CDR3, as DNA: TGTGCCAGTCTCGGAGGGCCAAACACAGATACGCAGTATTTT.

The chain employs TRBV14 and TRBJ2-7; 9 bases align to TRBD1. The CDR3 covers 15 residues. Germline loops: CDR1 SGHDN, CDR2 FVKESK. With V trimmed by 1 base and J by 4 bases, 5 bases remained unmatched. The chain's CDR3 is CASSQGRTGVYEQYF. Here the CDR3 DNA reads TGTGCCAGCAGCCAAGGCAGGACAGGGGTGTACGAGCAGTACTTC.

For the CDR3, the DNA is TGTGCCAGCAGCTTGGGTGGGACAGTAGGTTCACCCCTCCACTTT. Translating it yields CASSLGGTVGSPLHF. This chain links TRBV5-6 with TRBJ1-6, with TRBD1 matching 7 bases. V was pared by 0 bases and J by 9 bases, with 6 bases of the junction left unmatched. The CDR3 is 15 residues long. Germline CDR1 SGHDT, CDR2 YYEEEE.

The chain combines TRBV3-1 (or the pseudogene TRBV3-2) with TRBJ2-1; TRBD2 is a possible D gene (6 bases). V was clipped by 2 bases and J by 6 bases, with 11 bases between them. The CDR3 loop spans 14 amino acids. The germline V gene encodes CDR1 LGHDT and CDR2 YNNKEL (reference sequence). CDR3 nucleotide sequence: TGTGCCAGCAGCCAACTGTCGGGACTCAATGAGCAGTTCTTC. Its protein is CASSQLSGLNEQFF.

The V call is TRBV27, the J call TRBJ1-2; 7 bases match TRBD1. Germline V CDR1 and CDR2: MNHEY, SMNVEV (reference sequence). The V and J ends lost 3 bases and 4 bases, in that order; junction bases with no gene match: 8. This CDR3 comprises 15 residues. The DNA of the CDR3 is TGTGCCAGCAGTTTGGCACAGGGGTTTAGCTATGGCTACACCTTC. Its protein is CASSLAQGFSYGYTF.

This chain joins TRBV9 and TRBJ2-4, with D possibly TRBD2 on 6 matching bases. Trimming removed 2 bases at V and 11 bases at J, with 14 bases between. The CDR3 consists of 13 residues. The germline V gene encodes CDR1 SGDLS and CDR2 YYNGEE. The CDR3: CASSVIAAGLQYF. CDR3 DNA: TGTGCCAGCAGCGTTATAGCGGCTGGGCTTCAGTACTTC.

This chain connects TRBV5-1 to TRBJ1-6; D call uncertain. Germline loops: CDR1 SGHRS, CDR2 YFSETQ. This CDR3 region has 15 residues. The V and J ends lost 0 bases and 6 bases respectively, with 10 bases between them. In DNA, the CDR3 is TGCGCCAGCAGCTTGGTGGGAAGAGGTAATTCACCCCTCCACTTT. It yields the protein CASSLVGRGNSPLHF.

The J gene is TRBJ2-5, the V gene TRBV11-2; the D gene is possibly TRBD2 (7 bases). Germline values: CDR1 SGHAT, CDR2 FQNNGV. V was pared by 0 bases and J by 4 bases, with 12 bases between. The CDR3 is made up of 15 amino acids. The CDR3: CASSLEGRGIETQYF. In DNA, the CDR3 is TGTGCCAGCAGCTTAGAAGGGAGGGGGATAGAGACCCAGTACTTC.

This clone appeared a single time. V is TRBV5-1 and J is TRBJ2-6; D gene unclear. V was clipped by 4 bases and J by 0 bases, with 5 bases between them. The germline gives CDR1 SGHRS, CDR2 YFSETQ. The CDR3 sequence is 14 residues long. The CDR3 DNA sequence: TGCGCCAGCAGCAGGGACTCTGGGGCCAACGTCCTGACTTTC. Translated: CASSRDSGANVLTF.

The V gene is TRBV3-1 (or the pseudogene TRBV3-2), the J gene TRBJ2-6; possibly TRBD2 for D (6 bases). Germline V gene lookup returns CDR1 LGHDT and CDR2 YNNKEL (reference sequence). This CDR3 region has 23 residues. V gave up 0 bases and J gave up 0 bases, with 27 bases separating them. CDR3 DNA: TGTGCCAGCAGCCAAGAAACGGTAACGGCGGTAGGGGCGGAGGGCTCTGGGGCCAACGTCCTGACTTTC. It encodes CASSQETVTAVGAEGSGANVLTF.

The V gene is TRBV21-1, the J gene TRBJ1-6. TRBV21-1 is labeled a pseudogene. CDR3 size: 15 residues. In nucleotides, the CDR3 is TGTGCCAGCAGCAAAGTAGGCAGAAATAATTCACCCCTCCACTTT. This translates into CASSKVGRNNSPLHF.

This clone was observed once. Here the CDR3 DNA reads TGTGCCAGTAGTATCGGGGTCGGGGCCACAGATACGCAGTATTTT. The encoded protein is CASSIGVGATDTQYF. This chain joins TRBV19 and TRBJ2-3; tentatively, D is TRBD1 or TRBD2 (5 bases each). The CDR3 contains 15 residues. Germline V gene lookup returns CDR1 LNHDA and CDR2 SQIVND (reference sequence). V was pared by 3 bases and J by 2 bases, with 12 bases between.

The gene calls are TRBV6-2 or TRBV6-3 and TRBJ2-2, with 7 bases identical to TRBD2. Per the germline V gene, CDR1 is MNHEY and CDR2 is SVGEGT. The CDR3 covers 16 residues. V lost 6 bases and J lost 5; bases outside the gene matches: 12. In DNA form, the CDR3 reads TGTGCCAGCAGCGAGAGTCCCGGGAGGAGAACCGGGGAGCTGTTTTTT. Its translation: CASSESPGRRTGELFF.

The V and J genes are TRBV28 and TRBJ1-5, with 7 bases matching TRBD1. Germline CDR1 is MDHEN and CDR2 is SYDVKM. The CDR3 runs to 14 residues. V shed 6 bases, J shed 7 bases, and the junction held 9 bases outside the gene matches. CDR3 nucleotide sequence: TGTGCCAGCAGGCAAGGGGGCCTGGGGCAGCCCCAGCATTTT. It translates to CASRQGGLGQPQHF.

The chain has TRBV12-3 or TRBV12-4 and TRBJ1-2; TRBD1 agrees at 7 bases. V gave up 2 bases and J gave up 8 bases; unmatched junction bases: 5. The CDR3 is made up of 13 amino acids. The CDR3 DNA follows: TGTGCCAGCAGTTTATCCGACAGGGTAGGCTACACCTTC. Protein: CASSLSDRVGYTF.

The chain carries TRBV7-2 and TRBJ2-7; 9 nucleotides agree with TRBD1. Germline CDR1 reads SGHTA; CDR2 reads FQGNSA. Trimming at V came to 4 bases and at J to 2 bases, leaving 3 bases not matched to a gene. The CDR3 spans 14 residues. CDR3 DNA sequence: TGTGCCAGCAGCTCAACAGGGGGCACCTACGAGCAGTACTTC. Its protein product is CASSSTGGTYEQYF.

The CDR3 here is CASSLARGDGQPQHF. CDR3 bases: TGTGCCAGCAGCTTAGCCAGGGGAGATGGTCAGCCCCAGCATTTT. The rearrangement links TRBV7-2 to TRBJ1-5, with D perhaps TRBD1 (6 bases). This CDR3 comprises 15 residues. V was shortened by 0 bases and J by 6 bases, with 12 bases between the two germline ends. Germline V lookup: CDR1 SGHTA, CDR2 FQGNSA.

The chain combines TRBV2 with TRBJ1-1; 11 nucleotides line up with TRBD1. In germline, CDR1 is SNHLY, CDR2 FYNNEI. After removal of 0 bases from V and 11 bases from J, the junction contained 14 bases not matched to a gene. The CDR3 length is 17 residues. The CDR3 is CASSEALFRTGGVGAFF. CDR3 sequence (DNA): TGTGCCAGCAGTGAAGCGTTATTCCGGACAGGGGGCGTGGGGGCTTTCTTT.

This sequence joins TRBV6-1 and TRBJ1-1, with D unresolved. V gave up 2 bases and J gave up 1 base, with 11 bases separating them. This CDR3 spans 15 amino acids. Germline CDR1 reads MNHNS; CDR2 reads SASEGT. The CDR3 coding sequence is TGTGCCAGCAGTGAACAGCCCAGCTCGAACACTGAAGCTTTCTTT. Residues: CASSEQPSSNTEAFF.

The V call is TRBV5-1, the J call TRBJ2-7; D remains unclear. This CDR3 has 14 residues. The V end was cut by 4 bases, the J end by 2 bases, with 13 bases between. Germline CDR1 and CDR2: SGHRS and YFSETQ. Written as DNA, the CDR3 is TGCGCCAGCAGCCTTCCGACCAGAACCTACGAGCAGTACTTC. Protein: CASSLPTRTYEQYF.

V is TRBV6-4 and J is TRBJ2-7, with TRBD2 as a possible D gene (7 bases). Germline-derived CDR1 and CDR2 are MRHNA and SNTAGT. V lost 6 bases, J lost 2 bases, and 32 bases lay in between. This CDR3 contains 20 residues. The CDR3 coding sequence is TGTGCCAGCAGAGACACACCGGGACAACGGTGGCGGGAGCGACCCTACGAGCAGTACTTC. It encodes CASRDTPGQRWRERPYEQYF.